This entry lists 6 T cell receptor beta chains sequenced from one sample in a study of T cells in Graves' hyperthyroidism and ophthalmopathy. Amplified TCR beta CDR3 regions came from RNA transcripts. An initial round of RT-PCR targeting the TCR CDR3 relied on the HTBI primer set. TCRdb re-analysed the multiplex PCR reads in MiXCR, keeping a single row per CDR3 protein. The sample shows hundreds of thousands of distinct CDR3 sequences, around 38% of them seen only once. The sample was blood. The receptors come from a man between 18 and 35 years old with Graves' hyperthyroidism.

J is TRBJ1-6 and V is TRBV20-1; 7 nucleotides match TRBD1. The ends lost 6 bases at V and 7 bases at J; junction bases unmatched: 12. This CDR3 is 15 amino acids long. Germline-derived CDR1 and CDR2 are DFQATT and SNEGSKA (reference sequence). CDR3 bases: TGCAGTGCCCACGAACAGGGGTTCGAGAATTCACCCCTCCACTTT. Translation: CSAHEQGFENSPLHF.

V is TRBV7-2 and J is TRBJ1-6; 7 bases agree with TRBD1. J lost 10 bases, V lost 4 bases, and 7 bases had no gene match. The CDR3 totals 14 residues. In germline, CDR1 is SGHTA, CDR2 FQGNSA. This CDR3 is CASSSVQGGSPLHF. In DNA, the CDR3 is TGTGCCAGCAGCTCAGTCCAGGGGGGGTCACCCCTCCACTTT.

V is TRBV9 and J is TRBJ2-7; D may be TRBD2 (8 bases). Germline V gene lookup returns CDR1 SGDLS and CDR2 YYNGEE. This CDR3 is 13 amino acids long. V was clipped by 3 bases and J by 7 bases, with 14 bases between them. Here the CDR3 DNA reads TGTGCCAGCAGCGCGGGAGGGGGCACTGAGCAGTACTTC. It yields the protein CASSAGGGTEQYF.

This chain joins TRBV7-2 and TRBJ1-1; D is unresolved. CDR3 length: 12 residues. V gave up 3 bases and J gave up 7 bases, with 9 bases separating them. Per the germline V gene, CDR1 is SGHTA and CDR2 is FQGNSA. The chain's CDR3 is CASSFETYEAFF. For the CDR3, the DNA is TGTGCCAGCAGCTTTGAGACATATGAAGCTTTCTTT.

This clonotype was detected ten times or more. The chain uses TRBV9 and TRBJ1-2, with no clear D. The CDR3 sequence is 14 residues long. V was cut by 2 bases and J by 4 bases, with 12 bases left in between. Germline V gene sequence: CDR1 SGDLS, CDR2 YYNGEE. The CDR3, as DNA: TGTGCCAGCAGCGTGCGAGAAGGAGGCTATGGCTACACCTTC. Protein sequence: CASSVREGGYGYTF. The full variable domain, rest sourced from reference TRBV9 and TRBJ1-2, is DSGVTQTPKHLITATGQRVTLRCSPRSGDLSVYWYQQSLDQGLQFLIQYYNGEERAKGNILERFSAQQFPDLHSELNLSSLELGDSALYFCASSVREGGYGYTFGSGTRLTVV.

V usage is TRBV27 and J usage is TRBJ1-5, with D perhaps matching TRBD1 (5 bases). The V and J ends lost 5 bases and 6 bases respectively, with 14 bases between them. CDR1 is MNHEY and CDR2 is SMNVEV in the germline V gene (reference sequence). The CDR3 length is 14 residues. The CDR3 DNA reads TGTGCCAGCAGTACCGAGGGGATCGGTCAGCCCCAGCATTTT. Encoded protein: CASSTEGIGQPQHF.